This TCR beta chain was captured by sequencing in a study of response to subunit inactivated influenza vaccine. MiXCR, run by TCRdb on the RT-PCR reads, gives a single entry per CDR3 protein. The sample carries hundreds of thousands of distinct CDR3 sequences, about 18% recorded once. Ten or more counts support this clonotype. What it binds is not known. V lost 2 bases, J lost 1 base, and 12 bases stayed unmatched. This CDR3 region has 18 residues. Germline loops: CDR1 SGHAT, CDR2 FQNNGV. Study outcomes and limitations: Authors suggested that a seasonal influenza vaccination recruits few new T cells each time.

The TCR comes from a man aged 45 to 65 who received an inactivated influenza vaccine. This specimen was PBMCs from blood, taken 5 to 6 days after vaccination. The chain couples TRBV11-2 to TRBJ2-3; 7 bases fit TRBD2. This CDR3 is CASSLYSAGVGRTDTQYF. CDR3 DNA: TGTGCCAGCAGCTTATATTCTGCGGGAGTGGGTCGCACAGATACGCAGTATTTT.